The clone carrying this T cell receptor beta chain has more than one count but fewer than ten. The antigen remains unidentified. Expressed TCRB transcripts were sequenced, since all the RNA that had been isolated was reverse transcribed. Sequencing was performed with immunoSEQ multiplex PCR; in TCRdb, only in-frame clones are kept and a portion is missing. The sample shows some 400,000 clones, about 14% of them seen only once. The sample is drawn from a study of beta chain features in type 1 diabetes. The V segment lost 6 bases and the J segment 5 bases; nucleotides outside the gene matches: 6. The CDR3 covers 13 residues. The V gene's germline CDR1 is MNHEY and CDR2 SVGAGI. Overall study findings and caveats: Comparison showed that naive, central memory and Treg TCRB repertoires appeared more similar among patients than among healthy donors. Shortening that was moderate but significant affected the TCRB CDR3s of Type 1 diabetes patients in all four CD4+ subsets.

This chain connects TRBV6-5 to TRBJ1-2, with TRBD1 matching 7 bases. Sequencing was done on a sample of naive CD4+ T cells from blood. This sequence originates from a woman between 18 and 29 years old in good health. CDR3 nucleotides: TGTGCCAGCAGATACGACAGGGCTTATGGCTACACCTTC. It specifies CASRYDRAYGYTF.